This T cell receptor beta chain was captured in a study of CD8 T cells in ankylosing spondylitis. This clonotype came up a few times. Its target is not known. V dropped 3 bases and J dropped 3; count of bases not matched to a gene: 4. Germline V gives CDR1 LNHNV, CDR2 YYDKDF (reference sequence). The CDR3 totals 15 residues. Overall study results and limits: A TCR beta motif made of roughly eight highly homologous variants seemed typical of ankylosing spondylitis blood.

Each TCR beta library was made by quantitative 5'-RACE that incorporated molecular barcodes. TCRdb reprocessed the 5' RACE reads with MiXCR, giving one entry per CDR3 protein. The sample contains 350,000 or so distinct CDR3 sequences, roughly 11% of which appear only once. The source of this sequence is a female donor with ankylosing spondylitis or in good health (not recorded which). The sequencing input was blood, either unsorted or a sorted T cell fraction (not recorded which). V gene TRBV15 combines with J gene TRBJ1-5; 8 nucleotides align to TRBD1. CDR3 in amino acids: CATSSNRGSNQPQHF. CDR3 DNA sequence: TGTGCCACCAGCAGCAACAGGGGGTCCAATCAGCCCCAGCATTTT.